The 30 T cell receptor beta chains in this list originate from one sample, sequenced in a study of tumor-infiltrating lymphocytes in primary liver carcinoma. cDNA specific to TCR beta was made from 450 to 650 ng of total RNA, with a constant-region primer employed for priming. Libraries covering TCR beta were generated through three nested multiplex PCR rounds (using a slightly modified ARM-PCR). Use of TRBV1-TRBV30 forward primers with a C-beta reverse primer characterized the first two PCR rounds, which lasted approximately 11 cycles each. MiXCR, run by TCRdb on the multiplex PCR reads, gives a single entry per CDR3 protein. In the table there are roughly 32,000 distinct CDR3 sequences, around 74% of which are singletons. Without any cell sorting, roughly 18-31 mg of bulk tissue yielded co-extracted RNA and DNA. Input material: liver tumor tissue from sampling region 4. Subset here: tumor region T4, right-lateral pole. These receptors were collected from a man in his forties or fifties with primary liver carcinoma and hepatitis B virus infection.

This clonotype is categorized as medium-sized. The J gene is TRBJ2-3, the V gene TRBV6-1; 11 nucleotides align to TRBD2. J gave up 0 bases and V 7 bases, and 6 bases lay outside the gene matches. Germline CDR1 MNHNS, CDR2 SASEGT. The CDR3 has 16 residues. The CDR3 is CASMELAGVSTDTQYF. DNA of the CDR3: TGTGCCAGCATGGAACTAGCGGGAGTAAGCACAGATACGCAGTATTTT.

J is TRBJ2-6 and V is TRBV28; unclear D gene. Trimming took 5 bases from V and 1 from J, leaving 15 bases between them. Germline assignment: CDR1 MDHEN and CDR2 SYDVKM. The CDR3 consists of 17 residues. The CDR3 bases are TGTGCCAGCAGTCCGGCAAGAAACAGTTCTGGGGCCAACGTCCTGACTTTC. Its protein product is CASSPARNSSGANVLTF. Full variable domain (outside the CDR3, taken from reference TRBV28 and TRBJ2-6): DVKVTQSSRYLVKRTGEKVFLECVQDMDHENMFWYRQDPGLGLRLIYFSYDVKMKEKGDIPEGYSVSREKKERFSLILESASTNQTSMYLCASSPARNSSGANVLTFGAGSRLTVL.

Points on this clonotype: A much larger clone lies one base from this, so it may be a read error. The chain recombines TRBV10-3 with TRBJ2-5; 7 positions agree with TRBD2. This CDR3 comprises 16 residues. From germline, CDR1 is ENHRY and CDR2 SYGVKD. CDR3 protein: CDISEPRGGSWETQYF. CDR3 nucleotides: TGTGACATCAGTGAGCCCCGGGGCGGGAGCTGGGAGACCCAGTACTTC.

This clonotype was seen at least ten times. The genes are TRBV11-2 and TRBJ2-1, with 7 positions matching TRBD2. Germline V lookup: CDR1 SGHAT, CDR2 FQNNGV. The J segment lost 6 bases and the V segment lost 4 bases, leaving 12 bases of the junction unmatched. The CDR3 runs 16 residues. The CDR3 loop is CASSSPGGSGFNEQFF. CDR3 nucleotide sequence: TGTGCCAGCAGCTCCCCCGGCGGGAGTGGGTTCAATGAGCAGTTCTTC.

The chain carries TRBV6-2 or TRBV6-3 and TRBJ2-1; a weak D match, TRBD1 (5 bases). Trimming removed 6 bases from V and 8 bases from J, with 23 bases in between. The CDR3 is 16 amino acids. From germline, CDR1 is MNHEY and CDR2 SVGEGT. CDR3 DNA: TGTGCCAGCAGACCCAGGGTAGTCAGAGATGAGCATGAGCAGTTCTTC. Its translation is CASRPRVVRDEHEQFF.

Of note for this clonotype: At one end, the junction sequence differs from germline, possibly due to a read error. The rearrangement uses TRBV7-9 and TRBJ2-1; D unresolved. CDR3 length: 15 amino acids. Germline V gene sequence: CDR1 SEHNR, CDR2 FQNEAQ (reference sequence). This CDR3 reads CASSESLSEINEHFF. CDR3 sequence (DNA): TGTGCCAGCAGTGAGAGTTTATCCGAAATCAATGAGCACTTCTTC.

Comment on this clonotype: One junction end does not reproduce the germline sequence, and a read error may be involved. The rearrangement joins TRBV24-1 to TRBJ2-1; TRBD2 matches 8 bases. This CDR3 is built from 17 residues. The V gene's germline CDR1 is KGHDR and CDR2 SFDVKD. Here the CDR3 DNA reads TGTGCCACTAGTGACGCAAGCCCCGGGAGGGCTGTAAATGAGCAGTTCTTC. As protein: CATSDASPGRAVNEQFF.

This clonotype rates as medium-sized. The gene calls are TRBV4-2 and TRBJ1-6; a weak D match, TRBD1 (6 bases). Per germline, CDR1 LGHNA and CDR2 YNFKEQ. The CDR3 loop spans 15 amino acids. With 1 base removed from V and 10 bases from J, the gap between germline ends came to 14 bases. The CDR3 coding sequence is TGTGCCAGCAGCCAAGTGACAGGTTCTACCTCACCCCTCCACTTT. Translation: CASSQVTGSTSPLHF.

This clonotype was counted a single time. One end of the junction fails to match germline, which may point to a read error. The gene calls are TRBV29-1 and TRBJ1-1; maybe TRBD1 (5 bases). Germline loops: CDR1 SQVTM, CDR2 ANQGSEA. CDR3 length: 15 amino acids. The DNA of the CDR3 is TGCAATGTTGGGGCAGGGTGGGGCATGAGCACTGAAACTTTCTTT. Translated: CNVGAGWGMSTETFF.

In the case of this clonotype: Without the conserved terminal phenylalanine or tryptophan, this CDR3 likely stems from a read error. V usage is TRBV6-2 or TRBV6-3 and J usage is TRBJ2-1; D uncertain. The CDR3 length is 15 residues. Germline V lookup: CDR1 MNHEY, CDR2 SVGEGT. The V end was cut by 5 bases, the J end by 0 bases, with 11 bases between. The CDR3 bases are TGTGCCAGCAGTGCCTGCGAACACTCCTACAATGAGCAGTTCTGC. It is translated as CASSACEHSYNEQFC.

The CDR3 bases are TGTGCCAGCCCCCCCCTAGCCAAAAACATTCAGTACTTC. Its translation is CASPPLAKNIQYF. V and J are TRBV11-1 and TRBJ2-4; D ambiguous. The CDR3 consists of 13 residues. Germline V gene data show CDR1 as SGHAT and CDR2 as FQDESV (reference sequence). Trimming cost V 8 bases and J 0 bases, with 8 bases left between them.

The chain joins TRBV30 to TRBJ2-6; D possibly corresponds to TRBD1 (5 bases). Per the germline V gene, CDR1 is GTSNPN and CDR2 is SVGIG (reference sequence). With 5 bases removed from V and 6 bases from J, the gap between germline ends came to 17 bases. This CDR3 region has 15 residues. The CDR3 here is CAWGRAGIVANVLTF. Written as DNA, the CDR3 is TGTGCCTGGGGTAGGGCAGGGATTGTGGCCAACGTCCTGACTTTC.

Points on this clonotype: Mismatch with germline at one junction end may stem from a read error. This rearrangement joins TRBV30 to TRBJ2-2, with D perhaps assigned TRBD1 or TRBD2 (5 bases each). Germline CDR1 reads GTSNPN; CDR2 reads SVGIG (reference sequence). There are 14 residues in the CDR3. The CDR3 nucleotides are TGTGCCTGGAGAAGTCACGAGGACACCGGGGAACTGTTTTTT. Translation: CAWRSHEDTGELFF.

This clonotype qualifies as large. The CDR3 DNA reads as TGTGCCAGCAGTGACAGCTATAGCAATCAGCCCCAGCATTTT. It translates to CASSDSYSNQPQHF. The chain joins TRBV11-3 to TRBJ1-5; D possibly corresponds to TRBD1 (5 bases). The germline gives CDR1 SGHNT, CDR2 YENEEA. Deletions cut 6 bases from V and 0 bases from J, with 9 bases between. This CDR3 is 14 amino acids long.

On this clonotype: A junction end diverges from the germline sequence, so it may reflect a read error. CDR3: CARSLAGGSYKEQFF. For the CDR3, the DNA is TGTGCTAGAAGTTTAGCGGGAGGGTCCTACAAGGAGCAGTTCTTC. The chain employs TRBV12-3 or TRBV12-4 and TRBJ2-1; 11 bases are a match to TRBD2. This CDR3 region has 15 residues.

There are many counts of this clonotype. V gene TRBV28 combines with J gene TRBJ1-5; D possibly corresponds to TRBD1 (5 bases). Trimming cost V 6 bases and J 1 base, with 19 bases left between them. The V gene's germline CDR1 is MDHEN and CDR2 SYDVKM. The CDR3 contains 17 residues. The CDR3 protein is CASRPTKGIGSNQPQHF. The CDR3 coding sequence is TGTGCCAGCAGACCCACTAAGGGGATCGGAAGCAATCAGCCCCAGCATTTT.

The rearrangement joins TRBV7-8 to TRBJ2-5; D possibly matches TRBD1 or TRBD2 (5 bases each). The length of the CDR3 is 13 residues. CDR1 is SGHVS and CDR2 is FQNEAQ in the germline V gene. V dropped 7 bases and J dropped 7 bases, with 16 bases sitting between them. The CDR3 loop reads CASNVGVRGTQYF. The CDR3 region has the DNA TGTGCCAGCAACGTAGGGGTCCGGGGGACCCAGTACTTC.

With respect to this clonotype: The junction departs from the called germline gene at one end, perhaps through a read error. This chain connects TRBV4-2 to TRBJ2-6, with D maybe TRBD1 (5 bases). The germline V gene has CDR1 LGHNA and CDR2 YNFKEQ. The CDR3 extends over 16 amino acids. The DNA of the CDR3 is TGTGCCAGTAGCCAAGAAGCAAGCTATGGGGCCAGCGTCCTGACTTTC. Encoded protein: CASSQEASYGASVLTF.

A word on this clonotype: The junction differs from germline at one of its ends, possibly a read error. The J gene is TRBJ2-5, the V gene TRBV29-1, with TRBD1 identical over 8 bases. This CDR3 comprises 15 residues. The V gene's germline CDR1 is SQVTM and CDR2 ANQGSEA. This chain's CDR3 is CSVEAGRGQAETQCF. The CDR3, as DNA: TGCAGCGTTGAAGCGGGCAGGGGGCAAGCAGAGACCCAGTGCTTC.

The V and J genes are TRBV12-3 or TRBV12-4 and TRBJ1-1, with unresolved D. The CDR3 totals 13 residues. As DNA, the CDR3 is TGTGTTAGCAGTCGGCAGTTGAACACTGAAGCTTTCTTT. Residues: CVSSRQLNTEAFF.

On this clonotype: This likely comes from a read error, as the CDR3 has no conserved phenylalanine or tryptophan at its end. This chain connects TRBV11-2 to TRBJ1-5; 10 positions match TRBD1. The DNA end favors TRBJ2-3, so the J call may be wrong. CDR1 SGHAT and CDR2 FQNNGV come from the germline V gene. The CDR3 sequence is 15 residues long. CDR3 DNA sequence: TGTACCAGCAGCTCCGGGACAGGGGAAAATCAGCACCAGTATCTT. It encodes CTSSSGTGENQHQYL.

The chain couples TRBV4-1 to TRBJ2-2; D possibly corresponds to TRBD2 (6 bases). The CDR3 is 16 residues long. V lost 10 bases and J lost 10, with 28 bases in between. Germline V gene sequence: CDR1 MGHRA, CDR2 YSYEKL. The CDR3 nucleotides are TGCGCCAACAACCAAGATGGGGGGAGATGGGGCGAGGAGCTGTTTTTT. This encodes CANNQDGGRWGEELFF.

This chain uses TRBV7-9 with TRBJ2-1; D uncertain. V lost 4 bases, J lost 8 bases, and 15 bases lay in between. Germline V gene sequence: CDR1 SEHNR, CDR2 FQNEAQ (reference sequence). The CDR3 runs 14 residues. CDR3 DNA sequence: TGTGCCAGCAGCTCAAACACTGCCCACCATGAGCAGTTCTTC. Its protein is CASSSNTAHHEQFF. Variable domain in full (rest from reference TRBV7-9 and TRBJ2-1): DTGVSQNPRHKITKRGQNVTFRCDPISEHNRLYWYRQTLGQGPEFLTYFQNEAQLEKSRLLSDRFSAERPKGSFSTLEIQRTEQGDSAMYLCASSSNTAHHEQFFGPGTRLTVL.

As for this clonotype: The junction differs from germline at one of its ends, possibly a read error. The V call is TRBV11-1, the J call TRBJ2-4; D is ambiguous. CDR3 length: 14 residues. Looked up from germline, CDR1 is SGHAT and CDR2 is FQDESV (reference sequence). The CDR3 loop reads CACSPPLVNNIQYF. The CDR3 nucleotides read TGTGCCTGCAGCCCCCCCCTAGTCAATAACATTCAGTACTTC.

For this clonotype: A read error may account for a junction end that differs from germline. J is TRBJ2-2 and V is TRBV5-1, with 8 positions matching TRBD1. Germline CDR1 and CDR2: SGHRS and YFSETQ. The CDR3 is 15 residues long. The DNA of the CDR3 is TGCGCCAGCAACTTGAGGACAGGGATAACCGGGGAGCTGTTCTTT. It translates to CASNLRTGITGELFF.

This rearrangement joins TRBV6-1 to TRBJ2-3; D unclear. The ends were cut back, 11 bases at V and 4 bases at J, with 13 bases in the middle. Per the germline V gene, CDR1 is MNHNS and CDR2 is SASEGT. The CDR3 has 12 amino acids. CDR3 DNA sequence: TGTGCCTGCAAGCTCGGCGCAGATACGCAGTATTTT. It specifies CACKLGADTQYF.

This clonotype is labeled as medium-sized. The chain has TRBV6-2 or TRBV6-3 and TRBJ2-7; no clear D. Germline V CDR1 and CDR2: MNHEY, SVGEGT. V lost 6 bases to trimming and J lost 3 bases, with 12 bases between them. The CDR3 sequence is 13 residues long. CDR3 sequence (DNA): TGTGCCAGCAGCCCCGACTGGGTCTACGAGCAGTACTTC. Protein sequence: CASSPDWVYEQYF.

As for this clonotype: The CDR3 does not end in the conserved phenylalanine or tryptophan, so this is likely a read error. This sequence joins TRBV6-2 or TRBV6-3 and TRBJ1-1; D is unclear. The CDR3 runs to 14 residues. CDR1 and CDR2 (germline): MNHEY, SVGEGT. The CDR3 loop reads CVSRRAGMNTEAFL. The CDR3 nucleotides read TGTGTCAGTCGGCGAGCGGGGATGAACACTGAAGCTTTCCTT.

The J gene is TRBJ2-7, the V gene TRBV11-1, with D perhaps TRBD2 (6 bases). The end of the DNA aligns better with TRBJ2-1, so the J call may be wrong. Per germline, CDR1 SGHAT and CDR2 FQDESV (reference sequence). This CDR3 contains 15 residues. CDR3 bases: TGTGCCAGCAGCTTAACGGGATCGGGAGAGAACGAGCAGTTCTTC. Protein sequence: CASSLTGSGENEQFF.

This clonotype was seen more than once but under ten times. One base away lies a much larger clone, so this may be a sequencing read error. The chain carries TRBV19 and TRBJ1-5; 9 bases are a match to TRBD1. The DNA end lines up better with TRBJ2-3; the J call may be wrong. This CDR3 has 20 residues. Germline CDR1 is LNHDA and CDR2 is SQIVND (reference sequence). Written as DNA, the CDR3 is TGTGCCAGTAGTATATTCTCCGGGACAGGGCGGCTTATGGGCAATCAGCCCCAGTATTTT. This sequence encodes CASSIFSGTGRLMGNQPQYF.